Shown below are 10 T cell receptor beta chains from a single sample sequenced in a study of PD-1 blockade in mismatch repair-deficient tumors (TCRdb year 2017). The library was made by the immunoSEQ multiplex PCR assay. TCRdb holds this immuneACCESS table with in-frame rearrangements only. Some clones are missing; in checked studies, unresolved V genes explain under half, and the rest has no known cause. The sample includes 14,000 or so clones, with about 88% observed a single time. The ten largest clones add up to 3.5% to 6% of the sample. What this sample's time point label stands for: approximately ten-day in vitro stimulation with candidate neoantigen peptide 6. Antigens of these TCRs are unknown. This material consisted of cells cultured in vitro, taken from a patient treated with pembrolizumab. These receptors all stem from an adult with mismatch repair-deficient cancer.

This chain uses TRBV5-4 with TRBJ1-1, with 11 nucleotides matching TRBD1. This CDR3 has 16 amino acids. The V gene's germline CDR1 is SGHNT and CDR2 YYREEE (reference sequence). V dropped 4 bases and J dropped 4; count of bases not matched to a gene: 9. The CDR3 DNA follows: TGTGCCAGCAGCGCATGGGACAGGGGGTCCGGCACTGAAGCTTTCTTT. Translation gives CASSAWDRGSGTEAFF.

The genes are TRBV28 and TRBJ2-7, with D hard to call. Germline V gene lookup returns CDR1 MDHEN and CDR2 SYDVKM. This CDR3 has 14 residues. Trimming cost V 6 bases and J 1 base, with 13 bases left between them. CDR3 sequence (DNA): TGTGCCAGCAGCGAAGAAGGGCATTCCTACGAGCAGTACTTC. This encodes CASSEEGHSYEQYF.

The chain uses TRBV7-9 and TRBJ2-3; D ambiguous. Germline CDR1 reads SEHNR; CDR2 reads FQNEAQ (reference sequence). The V end lost 5 bases, the J end lost 1 base, and 19 bases lay between the germline ends. This CDR3 is built from 17 residues. The CDR3 coding sequence is TGTGCCAGCAGCACGGGTTTCATAGAAGCCCGCACAGATACGCAGTATTTT. It codes for CASSTGFIEARTDTQYF.

This chain joins TRBV9 and TRBJ2-1; 11 bases align to TRBD1. Germline CDR1 reads SGDLS; CDR2 reads YYNGEE. This CDR3 region has 15 residues. V shed 3 bases and J 6 bases; nucleotides not matched to a gene: 5. CDR3 DNA: TGTGCCAGCAGCGGCCGGGACAGGGGGGTCAATGAGCAGTTCTTC. Translated, it gives CASSGRDRGVNEQFF.

Judged by abundance, this clone is medium-sized. The junction shows a germline mismatch at one end, possibly a read error. The genes are TRBV7-8 and TRBJ1-3; D not certain. Germline CDR1 is SGHVS and CDR2 is FQNEAQ. CDR3 length equals 12 residues. CDR3 loop: CASSSSGNTVYF. The CDR3 DNA sequence: TGTGCCAGCAGCTCTTCTGGAAACACCGTATATTTT.

The chain couples TRBV5-4 to TRBJ2-3; no reliable D call. Trimming shortened V by 3 bases and J by 0 bases, and 8 bases separated the two germline ends. The CDR3 loop spans 14 amino acids. From germline, CDR1 is SGHNT and CDR2 YYREEE (reference sequence). The CDR3 region has the DNA TGTGCCAGCAGCTGGCGCTTTAGCACAGATACGCAGTATTTT. It is translated as CASSWRFSTDTQYF.

The chain recombines TRBV11-2 with TRBJ1-1; 8 positions agree with TRBD1. The CDR3 is 14 amino acids. The V and J ends lost 6 bases and 7 bases, in that order; junction bases with no gene match: 10. Germline CDR1 and CDR2: SGHAT and FQNNGV. CDR3: CASSPIRGRFEAFF. In DNA, the CDR3 is TGTGCCAGCAGTCCAATCAGGGGGCGATTTGAAGCTTTCTTT.

Turning to this clone: At one boundary the junction diverges from the germline segment, which might be a read error. CDR3 protein: CASSSSGARETQYF. DNA of the CDR3: TGTGCTAGCAGCTCGTCGGGGGCCCGGGAGACCCAGTACTTC. The chain is built from TRBV7-7 and TRBJ2-5; perhaps D is TRBD1 or TRBD2 (6 bases each). The CDR3 is 14 amino acids. Germline CDR1 is SSHAT and CDR2 is FNYEAQ (reference sequence).

The chain carries TRBV7-3 and TRBJ2-1; D unresolved. V lost 0 bases and J lost 6, with 6 bases in between. CDR3 length: 13 residues. Germline CDR1 SGHTA, CDR2 FQGTGA. The DNA of the CDR3 is TGTGCCAGCAGCTTAACCAGCCCCAATGAGCAGTTCTTC. Protein sequence: CASSLTSPNEQFF.

This chain links TRBV19 with TRBJ2-1; 7 positions match TRBD2. Germline V gene data show CDR1 as LNHDA and CDR2 as SQIVND (reference sequence). The ends lost 2 bases at V and 0 bases at J; junction bases unmatched: 4. The CDR3 loop spans 16 amino acids. CDR3: CASSIFGGGSYNEQFF. Here the CDR3 DNA reads TGTGCCAGTAGTATATTTGGCGGGGGCTCCTACAATGAGCAGTTCTTC.